This T cell receptor (beta chain) is drawn from a study of T cell responses to AZD1222 COVID-19 vaccine. TCRdb keeps only in-frame clones here, not all; method: immunoSEQ multiplex PCR. The sample lists about 34,000 clones; approximately 80% were seen once. Comment on this clone: As yet, its antigen is unknown.

Study conclusions and caveats: Recipients of AZD1222 seropositive at baseline numbered only 6 or 7.

The CDR3 length is 13 residues. Germline CDR1 reads MNHEY; CDR2 reads SMNVEV (reference sequence). The V end was cut by 2 bases, the J end by 9 bases, with 8 bases between. This sequence joins TRBV27 and TRBJ1-6; unclear D gene. The sequence was obtained from an adult who received the AZD1222 COVID-19 vaccine. The starting material was peripheral blood, obtained 28 days after the second AZD1222 dose. CDR3 sequence reads: CASSLGWGSPLHF. DNA of the CDR3: TGTGCCAGCAGTTTAGGCTGGGGTTCACCCCTCCACTTT.